This is a list of T cell receptor beta chains from one sample in a study of cytomegalovirus exposure and HLA in healthy donors. Only in-frame clones appear in the TCRdb table, and some are missing; sequencing was by immunoSEQ multiplex PCR. The sample contains 35,000 to 45,000 clones, over 60% of which appear only once. Sequenced material: PBMCs. Source of these receptors: a man aged 25 to 45 in good health and CMV-seronegative. The CDR3 runs from the conserved cysteine through the conserved F or W. The D gene is left open where the match is weak. Rows may omit the clone size; those that give it use once, few, many or a size class.

>TRBJ2-1|TRBD2|TRBV2|once
CASGLAGGWNEQFF
TGTGCCAGCGGCCTCGCGGGAGGATGGAATGAGCAGTTCTTC
>TRBJ2-6|NA|TRBV25-1|NA
CASALSGANVLTF
TGTGCCAGCGCGTTATCTGGGGCCAACGTCCTGACTTTC
>TRBJ2-3|NA|TRBV6-5|NA
CASSYSAGLYTDTQYF
TGTGCCAGCAGTTACTCGGCGGGTCTGTACACAGATACGCAGTATTTT
>TRBJ2-5|TRBD2|TRBV5-4|NA
CASSIAAGVIQETQYF
TGTGCCAGCAGCATTGCAGCGGGAGTTATCCAAGAGACCCAGTACTTC
>TRBJ1-4|NA|TRBV15|NA
CATSDPGSNEKLFF
TGTGCCACCAGCGACCCAGGGTCTAATGAAAAACTGTTTTTT
>TRBJ2-5|NA|TRBV28|NA
CASSLSRVYETQYF
TGTGCCAGCAGTCTTAGCAGGGTATACGAGACCCAGTACTTC
>TRBJ2-7|TRBD2|TRBV7-2|once
CASSLEGTSGYEQYF
TGTGCCAGCAGTCTTGAGGGGACTAGCGGCTACGAGCAGTACTTC
>TRBJ1-1|TRBD1|TRBV4-3|NA
CASSQGPGTGVTEAFF
TGCGCCAGCAGCCAGGGACCCGGGACAGGGGTGACTGAAGCTTTCTTT
>TRBJ2-7|TRBD2|TRBV25-1|NA
CASSELGTSGSYEQYF
TGTGCCAGCAGTGAACTCGGGACTAGCGGTTCCTACGAGCAGTACTTC
>TRBJ1-2|NA|TRBV4-3|NA
CASSQDYTGGFYGYTF
TGCGCCAGCAGCCAAGATTACACCGGCGGGTTCTATGGCTACACCTTC
>TRBJ2-7|NA|TRBV21-1|NA
CASSQGEQYF
TGTGCCAGCAGCCAGGGCGAGCAGTACTTC
>TRBJ1-1|NA|TRBV7-2|NA
CASSLVGGGNTEAFF
TGTGCCAGCAGCTTAGTCGGGGGTGGGAACACTGAAGCTTTCTTT
>TRBJ1-5|NA|TRBV28|once
CASSWIRGVNQPQHF
TGTGCCAGCAGCTGGATAAGGGGCGTAAATCAGCCCCAGCATTTT
>TRBJ1-6|NA|TRBV5-6|NA
CASSLFRGSFNSPLHF
TGTGCCAGCAGCTTGTTCAGGGGAAGTTTTAATTCACCCCTCCACTTT
>TRBJ2-5|NA|TRBV6-5|NA
CASSYSRKQETQYF
TGTGCCAGCAGTTACTCCAGAAAACAAGAGACCCAGTACTTC
>TRBJ2-3|TRBD2|TRBV28|few
CASSSSGTSLDTQYF
TGTGCCAGCAGTTCCTCCGGGACTAGCCTCGATACGCAGTATTTT
>TRBJ2-1|TRBD1|TRBV10-2|NA
CASTLRDRDGNEQFF
TGCGCCAGCACTCTCCGGGACAGGGACGGTAATGAGCAGTTCTTC
>TRBJ2-7|TRBD1|TRBV6-5|NA
CASSYTGQGGYEQYF
TGTGCCAGCAGCTACACAGGACAGGGTGGATACGAGCAGTACTTC
>TRBJ2-3|NA|TRBV25-1|NA
CASSEYRGTDTQYF
TGTGCCAGCAGTGAATATCGGGGCACAGATACGCAGTATTTT
>TRBJ1-5|NA|TRBV14|NA
CASSQDEGGCNQPQHF
TGTGCCAGCAGCCAAGATGAAGGGGGATGCAATCAGCCCCAGCATTTT
>TRBJ2-5|NA|TRBV27|few
CASSSLFPETQYF
TGTGCCAGCAGTTCTTTATTCCCAGAGACCCAGTACTTC
>TRBJ1-1|NA|TRBV5-1|few
CASRVWQGLDTEAFF
TGCGCCAGCAGGGTCTGGCAGGGGCTTGACACTGAAGCTTTCTTT
>TRBJ1-5|NA|TRBV6-5|NA
CASSSHGGAGQPQHF
TGTGCCAGCAGTTCCCACGGGGGAGCGGGGCAGCCCCAGCATTTT
>TRBJ1-5|NA|TRBV7-9|few
CASSQFGQGSNQPQHF
TGTGCCAGCAGCCAGTTTGGGCAGGGAAGCAATCAGCCCCAGCATTTT
>TRBJ1-6|TRBD1|TRBV5-6|NA
CASSPGVQGAGPYSPLHF
TGTGCCAGCAGCCCAGGAGTACAGGGGGCGGGCCCCTATTCACCCCTCCACTTT
>TRBJ2-7|NA|TRBV6-1|many
CASTRQYEQYF
TGTGCCAGCACACGACAGTACGAGCAGTACTTC
>TRBJ2-7|NA|TRBV18|NA
CASSPARLGSSYEQYF
TGTGCCAGCTCACCAGCTAGATTGGGGAGCTCCTACGAGCAGTACTTC
>TRBJ2-1|TRBD1|TRBV5-1|NA
CASSLGTGGANEQFF
TGCGCCAGCAGCTTGGGGACAGGGGGTGCGAATGAGCAGTTCTTC
>TRBJ1-1|TRBD1|TRBV13|NA
CASSSRQGGGAFF
TGTGCCAGCAGTTCCCGACAGGGCGGAGGAGCTTTCTTT
>TRBJ1-3|TRBD1|TRBV5-1|NA
CASSTGQAGPIRNTIYF
TGCGCCAGCAGCACCGGACAGGCCGGACCCATTAGAAACACCATATATTTT
>TRBJ1-1|NA|TRBV11-1|NA
CASSYRIGGSEAFF
TGTGCCAGCTCATATCGCATTGGGGGCTCTGAAGCTTTCTTT
>TRBJ1-1|NA|TRBV7-9|once
CASLGIGGTQAFF
TGTGCCAGCTTGGGAATCGGAGGAACTCAAGCTTTCTTT
>TRBJ2-1|NA|TRBV11-2|NA
CASSQTLTEQFF
TGTGCCAGCTCCCAGACTCTGACTGAGCAGTTCTTC